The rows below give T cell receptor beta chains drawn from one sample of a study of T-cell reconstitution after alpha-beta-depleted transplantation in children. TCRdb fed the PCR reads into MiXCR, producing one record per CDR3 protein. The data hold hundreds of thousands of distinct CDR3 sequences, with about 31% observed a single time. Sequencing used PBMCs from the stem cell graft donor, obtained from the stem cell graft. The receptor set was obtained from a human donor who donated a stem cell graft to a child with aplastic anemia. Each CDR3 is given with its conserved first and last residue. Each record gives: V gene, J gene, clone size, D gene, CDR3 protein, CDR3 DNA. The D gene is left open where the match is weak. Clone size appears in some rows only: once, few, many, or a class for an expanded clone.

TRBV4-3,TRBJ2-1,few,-,CASSQDRASYNEQFF,TGCGCCAGCAGCCAAGATAGGGCCAGCTACAATGAGCAGTTCTTC
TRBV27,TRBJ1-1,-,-,CASSLSPGKIWGAEAFF,TGTGCCAGCAGTTTATCTCCGGGGAAAATATGGGGGGCTGAAGCTTTCTTT
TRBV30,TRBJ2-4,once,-,CAWSGGIQYF,TGTGCCTGGTCCGGGGGCATTCAGTACTTC
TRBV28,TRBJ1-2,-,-,CASSVPAGPNYGYTF,TGTGCCAGCAGTGTACCTGCGGGGCCTAACTATGGCTACACCTTC
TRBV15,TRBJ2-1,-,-,CATSTTPGGQFF,TGTGCCACCAGCACAACGCCCGGAGGGCAGTTCTTC
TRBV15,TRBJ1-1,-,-,CATKEREMNTEAFF,TGTGCCACCAAGGAAAGAGAAATGAACACTGAAGCTTTCTTT
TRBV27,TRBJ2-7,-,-,CASSLLGDEQYF,TGTGCCAGCAGTTTACTCGGGGACGAGCAGTACTTC
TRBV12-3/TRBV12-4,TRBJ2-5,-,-,CASSQLGVWETQYF,TGTGCCAGCAGTCAATTAGGAGTTTGGGAGACCCAGTACTTC
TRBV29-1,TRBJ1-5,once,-,CSARRDIDQPQHF,TGCAGCGCCCGCCGGGACATCGATCAGCCCCAGCATTTT
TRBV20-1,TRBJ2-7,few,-,CSAPSRGYQQYF,TGCAGTGCTCCTTCCAGGGGTTACCAGCAGTACTTC
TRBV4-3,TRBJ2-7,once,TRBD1,CASSQSSGTGYEQYF,TGCGCCAGCAGCCAATCGTCCGGGACAGGCTACGAGCAGTACTTC
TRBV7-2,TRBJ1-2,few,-,CASSLSSIYGYTF,TGTGCCAGCAGCTTAAGTTCGATCTATGGCTACACCTTC
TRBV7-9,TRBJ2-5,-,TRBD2,CASSLNLIWEGGETQYF,TGTGCCAGCAGCTTAAACTTAATCTGGGAGGGTGGAGAGACCCAGTACTTC
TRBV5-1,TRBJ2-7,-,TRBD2,CASSYRTSGYEQYF,TGCGCCAGCAGCTACAGGACTAGCGGCTACGAGCAGTACTTC
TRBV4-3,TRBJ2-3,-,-,CASSQESWEYTDTQYF,TGCGCCAGCAGCCAAGAATCGTGGGAGTACACAGATACGCAGTATTTT
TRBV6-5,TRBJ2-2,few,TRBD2,CASSYHLYRREGNTGELFF,TGTGCCAGCAGTTATCACCTTTATAGGCGGGAGGGTAACACCGGGGAGCTGTTTTTT